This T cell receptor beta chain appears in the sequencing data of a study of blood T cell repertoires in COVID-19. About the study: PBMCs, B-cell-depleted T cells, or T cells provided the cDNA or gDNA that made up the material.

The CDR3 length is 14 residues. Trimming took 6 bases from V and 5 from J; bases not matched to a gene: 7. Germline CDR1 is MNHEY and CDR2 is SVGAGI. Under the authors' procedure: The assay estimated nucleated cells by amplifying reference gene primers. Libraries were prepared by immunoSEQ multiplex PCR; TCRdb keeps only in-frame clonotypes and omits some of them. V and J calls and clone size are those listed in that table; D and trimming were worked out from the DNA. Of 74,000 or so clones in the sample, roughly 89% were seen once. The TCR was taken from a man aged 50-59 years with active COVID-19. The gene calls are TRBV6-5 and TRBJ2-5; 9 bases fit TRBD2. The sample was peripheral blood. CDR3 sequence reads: CASSSAGGRETQYF. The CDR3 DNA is TGTGCCAGCAGCTCTGCGGGGGGGCGGGAGACCCAGTACTTC.